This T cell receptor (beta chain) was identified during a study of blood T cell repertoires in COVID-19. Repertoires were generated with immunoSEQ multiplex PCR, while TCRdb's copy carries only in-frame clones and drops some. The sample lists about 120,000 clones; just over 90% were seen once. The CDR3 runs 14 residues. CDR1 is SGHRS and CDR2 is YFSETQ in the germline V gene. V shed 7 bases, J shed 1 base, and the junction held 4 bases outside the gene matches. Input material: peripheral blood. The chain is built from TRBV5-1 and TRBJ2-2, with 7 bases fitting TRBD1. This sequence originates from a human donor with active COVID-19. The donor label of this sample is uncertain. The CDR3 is CASQGGRNTGELFF. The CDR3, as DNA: TGCGCCAGCCAAGGGGGCAGGAACACCGGGGAGCTGTTTTTT.